Listed here are 5 T cell receptor beta chains from one sample, sequenced in a study of T cell responses to AZD1222 COVID-19 vaccine. The method was immunoSEQ multiplex PCR; TCRdb's version includes in-frame clones alone and lacks a portion of them. Among just over 60,000 clones listed, roughly 70% were seen once. Sequenced material: peripheral blood, taken on day 0 of AZD1222 vaccination. The receptors were gathered from an adult in good health.

The V call is TRBV4-3, the J call TRBJ1-2, with 8 positions matching TRBD1. There are 16 residues in the CDR3. Germline V gene lookup returns CDR1 LGHNA and CDR2 YSLEER. V lost 5 bases, J lost 4 bases, and 12 bases stayed unmatched. This CDR3 reads CASSYAQGAVAYGYTF. Here the CDR3 DNA reads TGCGCCAGCAGCTACGCGCAGGGGGCTGTGGCCTATGGCTACACCTTC.

This clone was seen only a few times. The chain recombines TRBV13 with TRBJ2-7; the D gene is possibly TRBD1 (6 bases). V gave up 3 bases and J gave up 3 bases, with 6 bases separating them. This CDR3 spans 12 amino acids. The germline CDR1 and CDR2 sequences are PRHDT and FYEKMQ (reference sequence). The CDR3 sequence: CASSLTGYEQYF. CDR3 coding DNA: TGTGCCAGCAGCTTGACAGGCTACGAGCAGTACTTC.

The chain combines TRBV3-1 (or the pseudogene TRBV3-2) with TRBJ2-7; TRBD2 agrees at 11 bases. The CDR3 runs to 14 residues. With V trimmed by 4 bases and J by 5 bases, 4 bases remained unmatched. The germline V gene has CDR1 LGHDT and CDR2 YNNKEL (reference sequence). CDR3 nucleotides: TGTGCCAGCAGCCTTTCACTAGCGGGGGACGAGCAGTACTTC. Translation gives CASSLSLAGDEQYF.

V is TRBV2 and J is TRBJ2-2, with D tentatively TRBD2 (5 bases). Germline V CDR1 and CDR2: SNHLY, FYNNEI. The CDR3 runs 15 residues. V lost 4 bases to trimming and J lost 7 bases, with 16 bases between them. CDR3 nucleotide sequence: TGTGCCAGCAGTGCGGTTTTTGTGAGGGACGGGGAGCTGTTTTTT. As protein: CASSAVFVRDGELFF.

The CDR3: CSASLRDKNIQYF. As DNA, the CDR3 is TGCAGTGCAAGTTTACGGGACAAAAACATTCAGTACTTC. This rearrangement joins TRBV20-1 to TRBJ2-4, with D perhaps matching TRBD2 (5 bases). CDR1 DFQATT and CDR2 SNEGSKA come from the germline V gene (reference sequence). Trimming pared 6 bases from V and 3 bases from J, leaving 12 bases between. The CDR3 covers 13 residues.